A single sample gave rise to the 17 T cell receptor beta chains below, sequenced in a study of T cell responses to AZD1222 COVID-19 vaccine. Assay: immunoSEQ multiplex PCR; the TCRdb copy retains only in-frame clones and omits some. Recorded for this sample: about 140,000 clones. Sequenced sample: peripheral blood. These receptors were obtained from an adult in good health.

Notes on this clone: At one end, the junction sequence differs from germline, possibly due to a read error. The chain recombines TRBV28 with TRBJ2-7; D gene uncertain. CDR3 length: 13 residues. Germline CDR1 reads MDHEN; CDR2 reads SYDVKM. CDR3: CASSLSGQASIGF. The CDR3 DNA reads as TGTGCCAGCAGTTTATCCGGGCAGGCTAGTATTGGCTTC.

The chain couples TRBV10-2 to TRBJ2-6, with D perhaps matching TRBD2 (6 bases). V was pared by 0 bases and J by 3 bases, with 9 bases between. The CDR3 contains 16 residues. Germline CDR1 WSHSY, CDR2 SAAADI. The CDR3 loop reads CASSESPGGGANVLTF. The CDR3 DNA follows: TGCGCCAGCAGTGAGTCCCCCGGGGGTGGGGCCAACGTCCTGACTTTC.

The rearrangement uses TRBV11-3 and TRBJ2-1, with 8 bases that match TRBD2. Germline V gene data show CDR1 as SGHNT and CDR2 as YENEEA. The CDR3 consists of 16 residues. The V gene end was trimmed by 2 bases and the J gene end by 2 bases; junction bases not matched to a gene: 5. CDR3: CASSLRRGATYNEQFF. CDR3 coding DNA: TGTGCCAGCAGCTTAAGGCGGGGGGCTACCTACAATGAGCAGTTCTTC.

The chain uses TRBV9 and TRBJ1-2; D perhaps matches TRBD1 (5 bases). Germline V CDR1 and CDR2: SGDLS, YYNGEE. The CDR3 loop spans 16 amino acids. V gave up 0 bases and J gave up 7 bases, with 19 bases separating them. Here the CDR3 reads CASSVETGGSGSGYTF. In DNA, the CDR3 is TGTGCCAGCAGCGTAGAGACCGGGGGGAGTGGAAGTGGCTACACCTTC. Based on the CDR3 plus reference TRBV9 and TRBJ1-2, the full variable domain is DSGVTQTPKHLITATGQRVTLRCSPRSGDLSVYWYQQSLDQGLQFLIQYYNGEERAKGNILERFSAQQFPDLHSELNLSSLELGDSALYFCASSVETGGSGSGYTFGSGTRLTVV.

This chain connects TRBV5-1 to TRBJ2-5; D call uncertain. Trimming cost V 0 bases and J 4 bases, with 13 bases left between them. From germline, CDR1 is SGHRS and CDR2 YFSETQ. This CDR3 comprises 15 residues. The DNA for the CDR3 is TGCGCCAGCAGCTTGGGGCCCAACCAAGGAGAGACCCAGTACTTC. This sequence encodes CASSLGPNQGETQYF.

The chain uses TRBV4-2 and TRBJ1-2; tentative D call: TRBD1 (5 bases). With 3 bases removed from V and 4 bases from J, the gap between germline ends came to 15 bases. The CDR3 has 15 residues. Germline V gene lookup returns CDR1 LGHNA and CDR2 YNFKEQ. Written as DNA, the CDR3 is TGTGCCAGCAGCCAGGGCGGGGGGAAACTCTATGGCTACACCTTC. Amino acid sequence: CASSQGGGKLYGYTF.

The CDR3, as DNA: TGTGCCATCAGTGTAAACCGGGACAGCGTCAACTATGGCTACACCTTC. This codes for CAISVNRDSVNYGYTF. J is TRBJ1-2 and V is TRBV10-3, with 7 bases that match TRBD1. The CDR3 is 16 residues long. J gave up 2 bases and V 4 bases, and 10 bases lay outside the gene matches. The V gene's germline CDR1 is ENHRY and CDR2 SYGVKD.

The J gene is TRBJ2-5, the V gene TRBV19; TRBD2 agrees at 7 bases. CDR1 is LNHDA and CDR2 is SQIVND in the germline V gene (reference sequence). V gave up 1 base and J gave up 5 bases; unmatched junction bases: 10. CDR3 length: 16 amino acids. CDR3 in amino acids: CASSIGGQRGGETQYF. CDR3 DNA sequence: TGTGCCAGTAGTATAGGAGGCCAGCGGGGTGGGGAGACCCAGTACTTC.

The rearrangement uses TRBV19 and TRBJ1-3; tentatively, D is TRBD1 (6 bases). Trimming pared 6 bases from V and 0 bases from J, leaving 12 bases between. The CDR3 totals 15 residues. Germline V lookup: CDR1 LNHDA, CDR2 SQIVND (reference sequence). In nucleotides, the CDR3 is TGTGCCAGTAGACCGACAGGATTCTCTGGAAACACCATATATTTT. This sequence encodes CASRPTGFSGNTIYF.

The chain has TRBV28 and TRBJ1-2; no clear D gene. The V and J ends lost 4 bases and 4 bases respectively, with 10 bases between them. This CDR3 is 13 amino acids long. The germline V gene encodes CDR1 MDHEN and CDR2 SYDVKM. The CDR3 loop reads CASSSHPGYGYTF. CDR3 sequence (DNA): TGTGCCAGCAGTTCACACCCGGGCTATGGCTACACCTTC.

This chain connects TRBV5-1 to TRBJ1-3, with 10 bases identical to TRBD1. The CDR3 is made up of 17 amino acids. V trimming: 3 bases; J trimming: 0 bases; junction bases outside the gene matches: 6. Per germline, CDR1 SGHRS and CDR2 YFSETQ. The CDR3, as DNA: TGCGCCAGCAGCTACGGGACAGGGGACCTCTCTGGAAACACCATATATTTT. It yields the protein CASSYGTGDLSGNTIYF.

The chain carries TRBV27 and TRBJ2-7; D possibly matches TRBD1 or TRBD2 (5 bases each). CDR3 length: 14 amino acids. In germline, CDR1 is MNHEY, CDR2 SMNVEV (reference sequence). V was clipped by 6 bases and J by 7 bases, with 19 bases between them. CDR3 nucleotide sequence: TGTGCCAGCAGCACATGGGGACGTCCATGGGAGCAGTACTTC. This codes for CASSTWGRPWEQYF.

This chain connects TRBV5-1 to TRBJ2-1; TRBD1 is a possible D gene (5 bases). The CDR3 has 13 residues. Per germline, CDR1 SGHRS and CDR2 YFSETQ. The V end lost 5 bases, the J end lost 3 bases, and 9 bases lay between the germline ends. The CDR3 loop is CASRLDNYNEQFF. The CDR3 DNA reads TGCGCCAGCAGGCTGGACAACTACAATGAGCAGTTCTTC.

Here the CDR3 reads CASSVDPASSGANVLTF. The CDR3 DNA follows: TGCGCCAGCAGCGTAGACCCGGCCTCCTCTGGGGCCAACGTCCTGACTTTC. The genes are TRBV4-1 and TRBJ2-6; D ambiguous. Looked up from germline, CDR1 is MGHRA and CDR2 is YSYEKL. Trimming took 5 bases from V and 0 from J, leaving 14 bases between them. The CDR3 has 17 amino acids.

This chain uses TRBV21-1 with TRBJ1-1; the table's D call, TRBD1, was not checked against the DNA. TRBV21-1 is classified as a pseudogene. The CDR3 has 18 residues. The CDR3 DNA sequence: TGTGCCAGCAGCACTAGATTATGGCAGGGGGCTTCGAACACTGAAGCTTTCTTT. Amino acid sequence: CASSTRLWQGASNTEAFF.

This chain joins TRBV4-1 and TRBJ1-4, with D perhaps TRBD1 (6 bases). The V end lost 0 bases, the J end lost 10 bases, and 21 bases lay between the germline ends. Germline V gives CDR1 MGHRA, CDR2 YSYEKL. The CDR3 has 17 residues. The CDR3 DNA reads as TGCGCCAGCAGCCAAGATTGGGCCGGGAGAGGGGGTGGAAAACTGTTTTTT. Its protein product is CASSQDWAGRGGGKLFF.

The genes are TRBV15 and TRBJ1-2, with TRBD1 matching 9 bases. This CDR3 is 13 amino acids long. The junction had 3 bases not matched to a gene; V was cut back by 5 bases and J by 5 bases. Germline CDR1 LNHNV, CDR2 YYDKDF (reference sequence). CDR3 in amino acids: CATSRGQGYGYTF. The CDR3 coding sequence is TGTGCCACCAGCCGTGGACAGGGGTATGGCTACACCTTC.